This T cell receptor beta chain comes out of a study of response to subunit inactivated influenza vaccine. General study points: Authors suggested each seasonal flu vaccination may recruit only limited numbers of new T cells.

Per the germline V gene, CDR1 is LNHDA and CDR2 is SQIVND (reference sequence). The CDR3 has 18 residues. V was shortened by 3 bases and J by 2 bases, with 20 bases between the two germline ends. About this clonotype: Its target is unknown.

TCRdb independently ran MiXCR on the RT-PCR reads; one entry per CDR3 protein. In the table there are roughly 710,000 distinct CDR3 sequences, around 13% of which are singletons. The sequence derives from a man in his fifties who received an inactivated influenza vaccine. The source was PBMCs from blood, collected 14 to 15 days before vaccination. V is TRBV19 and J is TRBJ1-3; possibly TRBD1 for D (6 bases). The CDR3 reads CASSIGWRGKKTGNTIYF. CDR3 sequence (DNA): TGTGCCAGTAGTATTGGATGGAGGGGGAAGAAGACTGGAAACACCATATATTTT. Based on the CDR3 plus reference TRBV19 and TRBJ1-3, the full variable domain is DGGITQSPKYLFRKEGQNVTLSCEQNLNHDAMYWYRQDPGQGLRLIYYSQIVNDFQKGDIAEGYSVSREKKESFPLTVTSAQKNPTAFYLCASSIGWRGKKTGNTIYFGEGSWLTVV.